This TCR beta chain stems from a study of blood T cells in healthy people across ages. A note on this clonotype: Its antigen is undetermined.

A second PCR, run for roughly 7 to 12 cycles, used a sample-barcoded 5' primer plus a J-beta primer mix. TCRdb independently ran MiXCR on the 5' RACE reads; one entry per CDR3 protein. The sample shows about 780,000 distinct CDR3 sequences, approximately 65% of them seen only once. V was shortened by 0 bases and J by 4 bases, with 18 bases between the two germline ends. The length of the CDR3 is 17 residues. Germline V gene sequence: CDR1 LGHNA, CDR2 YSLEER. Study conclusions and caveats: The study could not conclusively compare naive and antigen-experienced cells, given its unsorted PBMCs.

The sample comprised blood. The chain joins TRBV4-3 to TRBJ2-5; D is unclear. This receptor was taken from a man younger than 40 in good health. The CDR3 here is CASSQERVQSRRETQYF. The CDR3 coding sequence is TGCGCCAGCAGCCAAGAACGAGTACAGAGTAGGCGAGAGACCCAGTACTTC.